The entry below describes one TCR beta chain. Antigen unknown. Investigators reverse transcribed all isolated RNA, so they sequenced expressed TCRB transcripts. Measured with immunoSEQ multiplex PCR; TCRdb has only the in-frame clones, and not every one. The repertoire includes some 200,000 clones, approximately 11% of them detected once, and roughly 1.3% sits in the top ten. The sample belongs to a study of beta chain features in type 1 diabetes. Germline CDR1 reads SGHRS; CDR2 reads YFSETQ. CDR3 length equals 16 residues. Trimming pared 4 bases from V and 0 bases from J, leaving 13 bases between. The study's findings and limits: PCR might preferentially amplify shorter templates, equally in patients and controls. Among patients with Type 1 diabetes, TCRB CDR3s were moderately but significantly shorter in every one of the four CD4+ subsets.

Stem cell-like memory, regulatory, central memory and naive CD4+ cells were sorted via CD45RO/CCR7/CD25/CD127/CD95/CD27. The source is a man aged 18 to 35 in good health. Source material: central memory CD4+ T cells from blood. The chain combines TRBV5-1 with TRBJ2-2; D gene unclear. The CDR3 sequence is CASSVPGSTNTGELFF. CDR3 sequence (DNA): TGCGCCAGCAGCGTCCCTGGGTCTACGAACACCGGGGAGCTGTTTTTT.